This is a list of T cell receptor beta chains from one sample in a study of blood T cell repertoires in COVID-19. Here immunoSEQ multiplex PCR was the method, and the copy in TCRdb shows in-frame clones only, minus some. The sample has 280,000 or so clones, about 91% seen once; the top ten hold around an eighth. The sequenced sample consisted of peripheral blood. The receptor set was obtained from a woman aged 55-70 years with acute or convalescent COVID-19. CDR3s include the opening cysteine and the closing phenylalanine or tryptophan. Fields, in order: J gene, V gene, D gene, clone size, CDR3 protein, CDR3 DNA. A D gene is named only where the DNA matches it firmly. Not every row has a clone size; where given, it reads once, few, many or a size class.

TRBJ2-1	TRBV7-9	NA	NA	CASSLATGQRNEQFF	TGTGCCAGCAGCTTAGCTACAGGTCAAAGGAATGAGCAGTTCTTC
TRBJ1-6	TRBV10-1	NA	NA	CASTVRRGKSPLHF	TGCGCCAGCACGGTCCGCCGGGGGAAGTCACCCCTCCACTTT
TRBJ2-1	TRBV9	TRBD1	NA	CASSVAGTGGDEQFF	TGTGCCAGCAGCGTAGCCGGGACAGGGGGCGATGAGCAGTTCTTC
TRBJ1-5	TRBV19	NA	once	CASSGQWGSNQPQHF	TGTGCCAGTAGTGGCCAATGGGGCAGCAATCAGCCCCAGCATTTT
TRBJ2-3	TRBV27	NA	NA	CASSLHRESGTDTQYF	TGTGCCAGCAGCTTACATCGGGAGTCCGGCACAGATACGCAGTATTTT
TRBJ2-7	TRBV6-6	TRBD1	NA	CASSLADRAVFSYEQYF	TGTGCCAGCAGTCTGGCTGACAGGGCCGTCTTCTCCTACGAGCAGTACTTC
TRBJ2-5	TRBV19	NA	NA	CASSNRVAETQYF	TGTGCCAGTAGCAACAGGGTCGCAGAGACCCAGTACTTC
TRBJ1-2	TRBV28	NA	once	CASSFSWQGLRANYGYTF	TGTGCCAGCAGTTTTTCTTGGCAGGGGCTACGAGCTAACTATGGCTACACCTTC
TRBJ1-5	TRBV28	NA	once	CASSFPYQPQHF	TGTGCCAGCAGTTTCCCCTATCAGCCCCAGCATTTT
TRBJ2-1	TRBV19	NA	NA	CASSIGLLSWGYNEQFF	TGTGCCAGTAGTATCGGACTCCTCTCCTGGGGCTACAATGAGCAGTTCTTC
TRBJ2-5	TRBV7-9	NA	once	CASSSEETQYF	TGTGCCAGCAGTTCCGAAGAGACCCAGTACTTC
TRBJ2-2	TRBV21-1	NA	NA	CASSKACSRQGWGTGELFF	TGTGCCAGCAGCAAAGCATGTTCAAGACAGGGTTGGGGCACCGGGGAGCTGTTTTTT
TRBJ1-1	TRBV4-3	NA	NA	CASSQRVGMNTEAFF	TGCGCCAGCAGCCAACGGGTCGGGATGAACACTGAAGCTTTCTTT
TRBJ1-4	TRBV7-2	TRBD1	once	CASSGDRGGEKLFF	TGTGCCAGCAGCGGGGACAGGGGCGGCGAAAAACTGTTTTTT
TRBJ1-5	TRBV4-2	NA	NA	CASSQASMADSINQPQHF	TGTGCCAGCAGCCAAGCATCAATGGCAGACTCTATCAATCAGCCCCAGCATTTT
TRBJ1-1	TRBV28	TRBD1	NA	CASTIQGADTEAFF	TGTGCCAGTACTATTCAGGGGGCGGACACTGAAGCTTTCTTT